Presented here are 15 T cell receptor beta chains from one specimen sequenced in a study of T-cell reconstitution after alpha-beta-depleted transplantation in children. Library preparation (for TCRbeta) was performed with unique molecular identifiers. TCRdb independently ran MiXCR on the PCR reads; one entry per CDR3 protein. The sample has approximately 200,000 distinct CDR3 sequences; more than 14% are singletons. Source: PBMCs from the stem cell graft donor, taken from the stem cell graft. Every receptor here comes from a human donor who donated a stem cell graft to a child with acute lymphoblastic leukemia.

This clonotype was seen many times. The rearrangement uses TRBV25-1 and TRBJ2-1, with 8 bases lining up with TRBD1. The CDR3 loop spans 17 amino acids. Losses at the gene ends were 0 bases for V and 4 bases for J; bases not matched to a gene: 8. The germline CDR1 and CDR2 sequences are MGHDK and SYGVNS. The CDR3 DNA reads as TGTGCCAGCAGTGAATATGATGGACAGGGAGTTTACAATGAGCAGTTCTTC. Protein product: CASSEYDGQGVYNEQFF. Drawing the rest from reference TRBV25-1 and TRBJ2-1, the complete variable domain is EADIYQTPRYLVIGTGKKITLECSQTMGHDKMYWYQQDPGMELHLIHYSYGVNSTEKGDLSSESTVSRIRTEHFPLTLESARPSHTSQYLCASSEYDGQGVYNEQFFGPGTRLTVL.

In its sample, this clonotype was seen many times. The chain links TRBV11-2 to TRBJ2-6; no firm D call. Germline V lookup: CDR1 SGHAT, CDR2 FQNNGV. The V gene lost 0 bases and the J gene lost 0 bases, with 18 bases spanning the gap. The CDR3 sequence is 20 residues long. CDR3 sequence: CASSLDLMAHPSSGANVLTF. The CDR3 nucleotides are TGTGCCAGCAGCTTAGATCTCATGGCACACCCTAGCTCTGGGGCCAACGTCCTGACTTTC. Combining the CDR3 with reference TRBV11-2 and TRBJ2-6 gives the whole variable domain EAGVAQSPRYKIIEKRQSVAFWCNPISGHATLYWYQQILGQGPKLLIQFQNNGVVDDSQLPKDRFSAERLKGVDSTLKIQPAKLEDSAVYLCASSLDLMAHPSSGANVLTFGAGSRLTVL.

This clonotype was observed at least ten times. V gene TRBV5-1 combines with J gene TRBJ1-2, with D unclear. CDR3 length: 15 residues. Between the trimmed V and J ends, which lost 1 base and 0 bases, there was a span of 10 bases. From germline, CDR1 is SGHRS and CDR2 YFSETQ. CDR3 residues: CASSLSPGTNYGYTF. DNA for the CDR3: TGCGCCAGCAGCTTGTCCCCAGGAACTAACTATGGCTACACCTTC.

This clonotype was seen repeatedly, ten times or more. This chain joins TRBV15 and TRBJ1-2; D call uncertain. CDR1 and CDR2 (germline): LNHNV, YYDKDF (reference sequence). The CDR3 spans 16 residues. V was clipped by 0 bases and J by 7 bases, with 18 bases between them. The CDR3 protein is CATSREIGTSMTGYTF. CDR3 nucleotides: TGTGCCACCAGCAGAGAAATTGGAACATCTATGACTGGCTACACCTTC.

This clonotype was seen at least ten times. J is TRBJ1-5 and V is TRBV9, with D perhaps matching TRBD1 (5 bases). The CDR3 has 15 residues. CDR1 SGDLS and CDR2 YYNGEE come from the germline V gene. V lost 2 bases and J 5 bases, leaving 14 bases between the germline ends. CDR3 bases: TGTGCCAGCAGCGTTAGACCAGGGCGCCATCAGCCCCAGCATTTT. Protein sequence: CASSVRPGRHQPQHF.

This clonotype came up many times. The rearrangement links TRBV6-6 to TRBJ2-2; D is unresolved. The germline V gene has CDR1 MNHNY and CDR2 SVGAGI (reference sequence). Between the trimmed V and J ends, which lost 6 bases and 6 bases, there was a span of 8 bases. The CDR3 contains 12 residues. This CDR3 reads CASSKGSGELFF. CDR3 coding DNA: TGTGCCAGCAGCAAAGGGTCCGGGGAGCTGTTTTTT.

This clonotype was recorded at least ten times. The rearrangement joins TRBV7-9 to TRBJ2-1; TRBD2 matches 10 bases. V gave up 3 bases and J gave up 7 bases; unmatched junction bases: 6. The CDR3 sequence is 15 residues long. CDR1 is SEHNR, CDR2 FQNEAQ, per germline (reference sequence). This CDR3 is CASSFASGSWNEQFF. Here the CDR3 DNA reads TGTGCCAGCAGCTTTGCTAGCGGGAGCTGGAATGAGCAGTTCTTC.

This clonotype was seen many times. The chain has TRBV7-2 and TRBJ2-7; no firm D call. The V end lost 1 base, the J end lost 4 bases, and 8 bases lay between the germline ends. Germline loops: CDR1 SGHTA, CDR2 FQGNSA. The CDR3 is made up of 13 amino acids. CDR3 nucleotides: TGTGCCAGCAGCTTAGACTTATGGTACGAGCAGTACTTC. Its protein is CASSLDLWYEQYF.

The table lists this clonotype with many counts. This rearrangement joins TRBV5-1 to TRBJ2-5, with no clear D. Trimming took 0 bases from V and 4 from J, leaving 7 bases between them. CDR1 and CDR2 from the germline V gene are SGHRS and YFSETQ. The CDR3 runs to 13 residues. CDR3 nucleotides: TGCGCCAGCAGCTTGGAGGGTTTAGAGACCCAGTACTTC. Its protein is CASSLEGLETQYF.

The chain has TRBV25-1 and TRBJ2-7; no clear D. Trimming cost V 8 bases and J 2 bases, with 7 bases left between them. CDR3 size: 11 residues. Germline V lookup: CDR1 MGHDK, CDR2 SYGVNS. The CDR3: CASASAYEQYF. The CDR3 coding sequence is TGTGCCAGCGCATCTGCCTACGAGCAGTACTTC.

This rearrangement joins TRBV4-2 to TRBJ2-2, with 8 bases lining up with TRBD1. The CDR3 length is 17 residues. V was pared by 3 bases and J by 4 bases, with 10 bases of the junction left unmatched. Germline lookup yields CDR1 LGHNA and CDR2 YNFKEQ. DNA for the CDR3: TGTGCCAGCAGCCACCTCAGGGGGCGCTCTGGCACCGGGGAGCTGTTTTTT. This translates into CASSHLRGRSGTGELFF.

This clonotype was picked up many times. The chain recombines TRBV30 with TRBJ2-2; D uncertain. Germline CDR1 is GTSNPN and CDR2 is SVGIG (reference sequence). The V end was cut by 8 bases, the J end by 1 base, with 8 bases between. The CDR3 is 12 amino acids. The CDR3 sequence is CAGKRNTGELFF. As DNA, the CDR3 is TGTGCCGGAAAGAGGAACACCGGGGAGCTGTTTTTT.

A note on this clonotype: This may arise from a read error, as a much more abundant clone is one base away. This chain uses TRBV11-2 with TRBJ2-1, with a possible D match to TRBD2 (5 bases). CDR3 size: 15 residues. Germline-derived CDR1 and CDR2 are SGHAT and FQNNGV. V dropped 3 bases and J dropped 4 bases, with 13 bases sitting between them. The chain's CDR3 is CASSFARGKYNEQFF. CDR3 bases: TGTGCCAGCAGCTTCGCGCGAGGGAAATACAATGAGCAGTTCTTC.

This clonotype occurred a few times. The chain employs TRBV20-1 and TRBJ2-6, with D unresolved. The V end lost 0 bases, the J end lost 0 bases, and 3 bases lay between the germline ends. The CDR3 has 14 residues. The germline V gene encodes CDR1 DFQATT and CDR2 SNEGSKA (reference sequence). The CDR3 region has the DNA TGCAGTGCTAGAGAGGCCTCTGGGGCCAACGTCCTGACTTTC. Translation: CSAREASGANVLTF.

The table lists this clonotype with many counts. This chain joins TRBV20-1 and TRBJ2-5, with a weak D call TRBD1 (6 bases). V gave up 2 bases and J gave up 2 bases, with 12 bases separating them. The germline V gene encodes CDR1 DFQATT and CDR2 SNEGSKA (reference sequence). The CDR3 loop spans 14 amino acids. The CDR3 loop reads CSARPGQIQETQYF. The DNA of the CDR3 is TGCAGTGCTAGACCTGGACAGATACAAGAGACCCAGTACTTC.